These 26 T cell receptor beta chains share one sample of origin, sequenced in a study of identical twins. TCRdb analysed the 5' RACE reads with MiXCR anew, one entry per CDR3 protein. Among some 96,000 distinct CDR3 sequences listed, just under 6% were seen once. The specimen was memory T cells sorted from blood. The receptors were gathered from a woman aged 45-60 years in good health.

This sequence joins TRBV20-1 and TRBJ2-7, with TRBD2 matching over 12 bases. V gave up 6 bases and J gave up 6 bases; unmatched junction bases: 6. This CDR3 region has 13 residues. Germline CDR1 reads DFQATT; CDR2 reads SNEGSKA (reference sequence). The CDR3 coding sequence is TGCAGTGCCCTACTAGCGGGAGGAGCCGAGCAGTACTTC. It specifies CSALLAGGAEQYF.

This clonotype was picked up many times. The chain is built from TRBV29-1 and TRBJ1-4; D might be TRBD1 (6 bases). The CDR3 runs 15 residues. Germline values: CDR1 SQVTM, CDR2 ANQGSEA. Trimming removed 6 bases from V and 5 bases from J, with 19 bases in between. The chain's CDR3 is CSVAPTGTPNEKLFF. CDR3 nucleotide sequence: TGCAGCGTCGCGCCGACCGGGACACCCAATGAAAAACTGTTTTTT.

As regards this clonotype: Given a much more abundant clone one base away, this may be a read error. This chain uses TRBV4-1 with TRBJ1-6, with D unresolved. Germline V lookup: CDR1 MGHRA, CDR2 YSYEKL. The CDR3 runs to 15 residues. The CDR3 here is CTSSQDFGGRSPLHF. DNA of the CDR3: TGCACCAGCAGCCAAGATTTTGGCGGGCGTTCACCCCTCCACTTT.

This clonotype was observed at least ten times. Possible read error: a much larger clone is one base away. The CDR3 nucleotides are TGCAGTGCTAGTTCCGGGACAGGGGGAGGCCATCAGACCCAGCATTTT. Its translation: CSASSGTGGGHQTQHF. This chain uses TRBV20-1 with TRBJ1-5, with 11 bases identical to TRBD1. The germline gives CDR1 DFQATT, CDR2 SNEGSKA (reference sequence). The CDR3 is 16 residues long.

This clonotype was seen repeatedly, ten times or more. V usage is TRBV14 and J usage is TRBJ1-3, with no clear D. The germline V and J ends were trimmed by 1 base and 2 bases, with 9 bases remaining between them. Per the germline V gene, CDR1 is SGHDN and CDR2 is FVKESK. The CDR3 runs to 15 residues. CDR3 sequence (DNA): TGTGCCAGCAGCCAAGTGGGAAGGGCTGGAAACACCATATATTTT. Protein: CASSQVGRAGNTIYF.

The V call is TRBV11-2, the J call TRBJ1-1; 10 positions agree with TRBD1. Germline V gene sequence: CDR1 SGHAT, CDR2 FQNNGV. This CDR3 is 13 amino acids long. V gave up 2 bases and J gave up 13 bases; unmatched junction bases: 7. DNA of the CDR3: TGTGCCAGCAGCTTAACGGGACAGGGGAATGGTTTCTTT. It specifies CASSLTGQGNGFF.

The chain links TRBV12-3 or TRBV12-4 to TRBJ2-5; 8 positions match TRBD2. The CDR3 contains 15 residues. The V segment lost 1 base and the J segment 2 bases; nucleotides outside the gene matches: 3. Written as DNA, the CDR3 is TGTGCCAGCAGTTTAGGCGGGAGGAAGCAAGAGACCCAGTACTTC. Its protein is CASSLGGRKQETQYF.

This clonotype came up many times. J is TRBJ2-3 and V is TRBV6-5; TRBD2 is a possible D gene (6 bases). Trimming pared 6 bases from V and 4 bases from J, leaving 20 bases between. Per the germline V gene, CDR1 is MNHEY and CDR2 is SVGAGI. The CDR3 spans 16 residues. CDR3 nucleotides: TGTGCCAGCAGCCCGTGGGAGGTCGGGTTATCAGATACGCAGTATTTT. Protein product: CASSPWEVGLSDTQYF.

This clonotype was seen more than once but under ten times. The CDR3 carries no conserved terminal phenylalanine or tryptophan, so it likely arises from a read error. The limits of the CDR3 on the DNA are not certain, so only TCRdb's listed CDR3 is given. The V gene is TRBV6-5, the J gene TRBJ1-6; TRBD1 is the table's D call, not checked against the DNA. CDR1 is MNHEY, CDR2 SVGAGI, per germline. The CDR3 is 11 residues long, counting both termini. The CDR3 reads CASIPGLYFSS.

This clonotype has at least ten counts. This sequence joins TRBV10-1 and TRBJ2-1, with 9 bases lining up with TRBD2. The CDR3 sequence is 15 residues long. With 10 bases clipped from V and 8 bases from J, the junction kept 15 bases outside the gene matches. Germline CDR1 reads WNHNN; CDR2 reads SYGVQD (reference sequence). The CDR3 here is CATSVSSGILDEQFF. Here the CDR3 DNA reads TGCGCCACCTCAGTCTCTAGCGGGATATTAGATGAGCAGTTCTTC.

This clonotype was counted ten times or more. The J gene is TRBJ1-1, the V gene TRBV29-1; TRBD1 might be the D (5 bases). The V end was cut by 4 bases, the J end by 4 bases, with 13 bases between. The germline CDR1 and CDR2 sequences are SQVTM and ANQGSEA. The CDR3 consists of 13 residues. CDR3 residues: CSVVLRAGTEAFF. CDR3 DNA sequence: TGCAGCGTTGTACTCAGGGCGGGCACTGAAGCTTTCTTT.

This clonotype came up many times. The V and J genes are TRBV5-1 and TRBJ2-3, with a possible D match to TRBD2 (6 bases). Germline V gene data show CDR1 as SGHRS and CDR2 as YFSETQ. The CDR3 totals 15 residues. V lost 0 bases and J lost 2, with 10 bases in between. The CDR3 is CASSLATGLTDTQYF. The CDR3 bases are TGCGCCAGCAGCTTGGCTACGGGACTCACAGATACGCAGTATTTT. Variable domain in full (rest from reference TRBV5-1 and TRBJ2-3): KAGVTQTPRYLIKTRGQQVTLSCSPISGHRSVSWYQQTPGQGLQFLFEYFSETQRNKGNFPGRFSGRQFSNSRSEMNVSTLELGDSALYLCASSLATGLTDTQYFGPGTRLTVL.

Many counts were recorded for this clonotype. This rearrangement joins TRBV29-1 to TRBJ2-5, with a tentative D call TRBD2 (5 bases). This CDR3 spans 15 amino acids. CDR1 and CDR2 (germline): SQVTM, ANQGSEA. The V end was cut by 2 bases, the J end by 2 bases, with 15 bases between. The CDR3 spells CSVEPSGVPQETQYF. The CDR3 nucleotides read TGCAGCGTTGAACCATCCGGGGTACCTCAAGAGACCCAGTACTTC.

Ten or more counts support this clonotype. V and J are TRBV14 and TRBJ2-5; TRBD1 matches at 9 bases. Trimming at V came to 7 bases and at J to 5 bases, leaving 5 bases not matched to a gene. CDR3 length equals 13 residues. Germline V lookup: CDR1 SGHDN, CDR2 FVKESK. CDR3 residues: CASIGTGPETQYF. DNA for the CDR3: TGTGCCAGCATCGGGACAGGGCCGGAGACCCAGTACTTC.

In this sample, this clonotype turned up many times. The rearrangement links TRBV29-1 to TRBJ1-1, with D uncertain. The CDR3 is 12 amino acids. Trimming stripped 7 bases from V and 2 bases from J, with 11 bases between. Germline V CDR1 and CDR2: SQVTM, ANQGSEA. The CDR3 spells CSADTSNTEAFF. The CDR3 bases are TGCAGCGCTGACACGAGTAACACTGAAGCTTTCTTT. Drawing the rest from reference TRBV29-1 and TRBJ1-1, the complete variable domain is SAVISQKPSRDICQRGTSLTIQCQVDSQVTMMFWYRQQPGQSLTLIATANQGSEATYESGFVIDKFPISRPNLTFSTLTVSNMSPEDSSIYLCSADTSNTEAFFGQGTRLTVV.

In its sample, this clonotype was seen many times. The V gene is TRBV2, the J gene TRBJ2-3; D perhaps matches TRBD1 (7 bases). Between the trimmed V and J ends, which lost 2 bases and 5 bases, there was a span of 11 bases. The CDR3 consists of 14 residues. Germline CDR1 SNHLY, CDR2 FYNNEI. The CDR3 here is CASSERGTVDTQYF. DNA of the CDR3: TGTGCCAGCAGTGAACGGGGGACAGTAGATACGCAGTATTTT.

This clonotype was counted many times. The V call is TRBV28, the J call TRBJ2-5, with 7 bases lining up with TRBD2. CDR1 and CDR2 (germline): MDHEN, SYDVKM. V gave up 3 bases and J gave up 5 bases; unmatched junction bases: 15. The CDR3 contains 17 residues. In DNA form, the CDR3 reads TGTGCCAGCAGTTTTAGCCCCCCCCTGGGGGGGTCGGAGACCCAGTACTTC. As protein: CASSFSPPLGGSETQYF.

This clonotype was found many times. This chain connects TRBV15 to TRBJ2-5, with TRBD1 as a possible D gene (6 bases). Germline CDR1 and CDR2: LNHNV and YYDKDF (reference sequence). The V gene lost 4 bases and the J gene lost 1 base, with 10 bases spanning the gap. The CDR3 loop spans 14 amino acids. CDR3 protein: CATSKGHLQETQYF. The CDR3 DNA follows: TGTGCCACCAGCAAGGGACATCTCCAAGAGACCCAGTACTTC.

This clonotype was recorded many times. The chain employs TRBV7-8 and TRBJ2-1, with 11 bases that match TRBD2. This CDR3 has 19 residues. Germline CDR1 and CDR2: SGHVS and FQNEAQ. The ends lost 1 base at V and 9 bases at J; junction bases unmatched: 17. The CDR3: CASSLVDPRASGRNSEQFF. The CDR3 DNA reads as TGTGCCAGCAGCTTAGTCGATCCCAGGGCTAGCGGGAGGAATAGTGAGCAGTTCTTC.

This clonotype was observed at least ten times. The V gene is TRBV4-2, the J gene TRBJ2-7; the match to TRBD2 covers 16 bases. The V gene end was trimmed by 4 bases and the J gene end by 5 bases; junction bases not matched to a gene: 5. The CDR3 has 16 amino acids. Germline V gene data show CDR1 as LGHNA and CDR2 as YNFKEQ. The CDR3 DNA reads as TGTGCCAGCAGCCGTACCGGGACTAGCGGGAGGGACGAGCAGTACTTC. This translates into CASSRTGTSGRDEQYF.

Many counts were recorded for this clonotype. The chain has TRBV12-3 or TRBV12-4 and TRBJ1-2; no definite D call. This CDR3 is 13 amino acids long. Trimming cost V 7 bases and J 5 bases, with 14 bases left between them. This chain's CDR3 is CASNPDNGYGYTF. CDR3 sequence (DNA): TGTGCCAGCAATCCAGACAATGGATATGGCTACACCTTC.

Ten or more counts support this clonotype. One end of the junction varies from germline; a read error may be responsible. The V gene is TRBV20-1, the J gene TRBJ1-1; D is uncertain. Per the germline V gene, CDR1 is DFQATT and CDR2 is SNEGSKA (reference sequence). The CDR3 has 10 amino acids. CDR3 protein: CSVQNPEAFF. The CDR3 DNA sequence: TGCAGTGTTCAGAACCCTGAAGCTTTCTTT.

This clonotype was counted at least ten times. The chain combines TRBV11-2 with TRBJ2-2, with 8 bases lining up with TRBD2. J lost 6 bases, V lost 2 bases, and 8 bases had no gene match. The CDR3 length is 16 residues. Germline CDR1 is SGHAT and CDR2 is FQNNGV. CDR3 DNA sequence: TGTGCCAGCAGCTTATTGGCTAGCGGGCTGTCCGGGGAGCTGTTTTTT. Amino acids: CASSLLASGLSGELFF.

This clonotype occurred many times. The chain couples TRBV6-2 or TRBV6-3 to TRBJ2-7; TRBD1 aligns across 7 bases. After removal of 2 bases from V and 0 bases from J, the junction contained 4 bases not matched to a gene. This CDR3 spans 15 amino acids. The V gene's germline CDR1 is MNHEY and CDR2 SVGEGT. CDR3 in amino acids: CASSYKQGTSYEQYV. CDR3 nucleotides: TGTGCCAGCAGTTACAAACAGGGGACCTCCTACGAGCAGTACGTC.

On this clonotype itself: A clone one base away is much larger, so this may be a read error. In nucleotides, the CDR3 is TGTGCCAGCAAGGCTTGGGGAAGCGGGGTGCTGTTTTTT. It codes for CASKAWGSGVLFF. The chain links TRBV2 to TRBJ2-2; 7 positions match TRBD2. From germline, CDR1 is SNHLY and CDR2 FYNNEI. The CDR3 runs 13 residues.

This clonotype was detected ten times or more. The rearrangement links TRBV5-1 to TRBJ1-3, with a tentative D call TRBD1 (5 bases). From germline, CDR1 is SGHRS and CDR2 YFSETQ. Trimming removed 3 bases at V and 0 bases at J, with 19 bases between. The CDR3 runs 18 residues. Here the CDR3 DNA reads TGCGCCAGCAGCTCGGTGGGGGGGGACCACTTCTCTGGAAACACCATATATTTT. Amino acid sequence: CASSSVGGDHFSGNTIYF. The full variable domain, with the rest looked up from reference TRBV5-1 and TRBJ1-3, is KAGVTQTPRYLIKTRGQQVTLSCSPISGHRSVSWYQQTPGQGLQFLFEYFSETQRNKGNFPGRFSGRQFSNSRSEMNVSTLELGDSALYLCASSSVGGDHFSGNTIYFGEGSWLTVV.